This T cell receptor (beta chain) was documented in a study of shared clonotypes between healthy human individuals. Every immunoSEQ plate was one replicate of a subset's evenly spread DNA. Clones were sequenced by immunoSEQ multiplex PCR, and TCRdb holds only the in-frame ones, with some missing. The repertoire consists of about 2.1 million clones, with 93% occurring once and the leading ten covering about 1.6%. Trimming left V 3 bases short and J 7 bases short, with 16 bases between. The germline CDR1 and CDR2 sequences are LNHDA and SQIVND (reference sequence). CDR3 length: 15 residues. Terminally differentiated effector memory CD45RA+ cells were excluded by CCR7 positive selection of CD45RO-negative cells.

This TCR was recovered from a young man in good health. Some clones in this sample may be carry-over from other donors' samples. The sequenced sample consisted of naive CD8+ T cells from PBMCs. This chain uses TRBV19 with TRBJ2-1; a possible D gene is TRBD2 (6 bases). CDR3 coding DNA: TGTGCCAGTAGTATCCGACTAGATATCTGGAATGAGCAGTTCTTC. It translates to CASSIRLDIWNEQFF. Full variable domain (outside the CDR3, taken from reference TRBV19 and TRBJ2-1): DGGITQSPKYLFRKEGQNVTLSCEQNLNHDAMYWYRQDPGQGLRLIYYSQIVNDFQKGDIAEGYSVSREKKESFPLTVTSAQKNPTAFYLCASSIRLDIWNEQFFGPGTRLTVL.